This entry concerns a single T cell receptor (beta chain). The antigen remains unidentified. This record comes from a study of CD8 T cells in ankylosing spondylitis. Study-level findings and limits: Significant enrichment of disease-linked clones was reported in matched ankylosing spondylitis synovial fluid.

The CDR3 has 12 amino acids. V lost 5 bases and J lost 5, with 8 bases in between. As the method for making TCR beta libraries, quantitative 5'-RACE with molecular barcodes was used. MiXCR was run by TCRdb on the 5' RACE reads, yielding one entry per CDR3 protein. Seen here are some 30,000 distinct CDR3 sequences, 12% to 15% observed once, and the top ten hold less than 45%. J is TRBJ2-3 and V is TRBV12-3 or TRBV12-4, with no clear D. The sample was blood. This clonotype was sampled from a male donor with ankylosing spondylitis or in good health (not recorded which). CDR3: CASSPTEDTQYF. In DNA, the CDR3 is TGTGCCAGCAGTCCGACCGAAGATACGCAGTATTTT.